This TCR beta chain was sequenced during a study of Ad26.COV2.S vaccination and SARS-CoV-2 variants. Concerning this clone: Its antigen is undetermined.

The study's findings and limits: Placebo recipients had lower spike-specific TCR breadth than vaccine recipients.

Sequenced by immunoSEQ multiplex PCR; TCRdb stores in-frame clones only, minus some. The sample yields some 39,000 clones, roughly 83% seen once. The V gene's germline CDR1 is KGHDR and CDR2 SFDVKD. Trimming took off 9 bases at V and 0 bases at J, with 10 bases between the two ends. The CDR3 is 13 amino acids. V usage is TRBV24-1 and J usage is TRBJ1-1; D gene ambiguous. This sequence was found in a human donor who had recovered from COVID-19. Material: peripheral blood, obtained after recovery from COVID-19. For the CDR3, the DNA is TGTGCCACCCAAAGAACCGTGAACACTGAAGCTTTCTTT. This sequence encodes CATQRTVNTEAFF.